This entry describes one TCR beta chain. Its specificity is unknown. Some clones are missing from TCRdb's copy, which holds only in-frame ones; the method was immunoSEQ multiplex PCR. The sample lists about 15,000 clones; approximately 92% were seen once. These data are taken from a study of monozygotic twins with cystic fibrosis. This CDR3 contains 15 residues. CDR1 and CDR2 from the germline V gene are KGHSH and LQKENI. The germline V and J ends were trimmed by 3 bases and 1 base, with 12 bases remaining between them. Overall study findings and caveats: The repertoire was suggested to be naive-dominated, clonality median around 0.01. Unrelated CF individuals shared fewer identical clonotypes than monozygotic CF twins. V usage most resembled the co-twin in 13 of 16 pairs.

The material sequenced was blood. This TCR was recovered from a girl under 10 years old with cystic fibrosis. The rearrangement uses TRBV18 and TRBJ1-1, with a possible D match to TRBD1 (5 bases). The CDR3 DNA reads TGTGCCAGCTCACCCGTCACGACAGCGAACACTGAAGCTTTCTTT. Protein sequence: CASSPVTTANTEAFF.